A selection of T cell receptor beta chains follows, all from one sample in a study of blood T cells in healthy people across ages. MiXCR, run by TCRdb on the 5' RACE reads, gives a single entry per CDR3 protein. The profile shows about 970,000 distinct CDR3 sequences, around 54% of them singletons. The sequencing sample was made of blood. The origin of the receptors is an older woman in good health. The conserved cysteine and the conserved F or W are not part of the CDR3 here.

v_call: TRBV13; cdr3_length: 13; cdr3_aa: ASSSIRDSNYGYT
v_call: TRBV12-3/TRBV12-4; cdr3_length: 11; cdr3_aa: ASSWDRAREQY
v_call: TRBV24-1; cdr3_length: 10; cdr3_aa: ATSPDTNTQY
v_call: TRBV18; cdr3_length: 13; cdr3_aa: ASSPYQQDTDTQY
v_call: TRBV6-2/TRBV6-3; cdr3_length: 17; cdr3_aa: ASSGSGRRRAINTGELF
v_call: TRBV7-2; cdr3_length: 10; cdr3_aa: ASSGGRMGAF
v_call: TRBV29-1; cdr3_length: 11; cdr3_aa: SVGRSQNTEAF
v_call: TRBV5-1; cdr3_length: 12; cdr3_aa: ASSDNDRDSPLH
v_call: TRBV29-1; cdr3_length: 10; cdr3_aa: SARQGQETQY
v_call: TRBV14; cdr3_length: 15; cdr3_aa: ASSQGGLADTKNIQY
v_call: TRBV5-1; cdr3_length: 12; cdr3_aa: ASSWRAGDNEQF
v_call: TRBV20-1; cdr3_length: 11; cdr3_aa: SATDTAYYGYT
v_call: TRBV5-1; cdr3_length: 13; cdr3_aa: ASSFGQGALYEQY
v_call: TRBV28; cdr3_length: 12; cdr3_aa: ASTDGTHSYEQY
v_call: TRBV4-3; cdr3_length: 12; cdr3_aa: ASSQGGGWETQY
v_call: TRBV12-3/TRBV12-4; cdr3_length: 12; cdr3_aa: ASARTSGRNEQF
v_call: TRBV20-1; cdr3_length: 13; cdr3_aa: SARGGGDRYNEQF
v_call: TRBV4-1; cdr3_length: 12; cdr3_aa: ASSSSGRAAEQY
v_call: TRBV2; cdr3_length: 9; cdr3_aa: ASKGAGTQY
v_call: TRBV12-3/TRBV12-4; cdr3_length: 14; cdr3_aa: ASTRGARGSTYEQY
v_call: TRBV3-1; cdr3_length: 16; cdr3_aa: ASSQEDFRGVSNQPQH
v_call: TRBV29-1; cdr3_length: 11; cdr3_aa: SVEFQASGTQY
v_call: TRBV20-1; cdr3_length: 12; cdr3_aa: SAPTSGRIVEQY
v_call: TRBV5-1; cdr3_length: 13; cdr3_aa: ASSLVLGDKNIQY
v_call: TRBV20-1; cdr3_length: 10; cdr3_aa: SASPANTEAF
v_call: TRBV28; cdr3_length: 12; cdr3_aa: ASSPGGGVETQY
v_call: TRBV12-3/TRBV12-4; cdr3_length: 14; cdr3_aa: ASSHPTGNEVETQY
v_call: TRBV7-2; cdr3_length: 13; cdr3_aa: ASSPRTGETYEQY
v_call: TRBV28; cdr3_length: 11; cdr3_aa: AGRGMNGGTQY
v_call: TRBV4-2; cdr3_length: 16; cdr3_aa: ASSQDGQGLTGANVLT
v_call: TRBV14; cdr3_length: 11; cdr3_aa: ASSQVVGRRYT